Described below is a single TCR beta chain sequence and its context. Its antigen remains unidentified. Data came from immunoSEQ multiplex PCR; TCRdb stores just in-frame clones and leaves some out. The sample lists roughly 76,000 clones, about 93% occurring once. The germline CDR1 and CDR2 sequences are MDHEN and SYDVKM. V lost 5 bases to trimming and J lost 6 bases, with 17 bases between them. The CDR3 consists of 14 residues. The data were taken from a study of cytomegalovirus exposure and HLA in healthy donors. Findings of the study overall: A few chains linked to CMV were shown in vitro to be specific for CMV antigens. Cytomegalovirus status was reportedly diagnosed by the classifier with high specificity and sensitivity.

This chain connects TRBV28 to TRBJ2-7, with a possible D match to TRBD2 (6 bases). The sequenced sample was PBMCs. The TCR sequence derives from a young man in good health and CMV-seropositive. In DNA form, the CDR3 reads TGTGCCAGCAGTATTAGCGGTGGTCTAGCCGAGCAGTACTTC. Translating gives CASSISGGLAEQYF.